The entry below gives a single T cell receptor beta chain sequence along with its context. Its antigen is undetermined. Repertoires were generated with immunoSEQ multiplex PCR, while TCRdb's copy carries only in-frame clones and drops some. This sample has some 4,400 clones, with around 70% found just once. This CDR3 is built from 13 residues. The V gene lost 6 bases and the J gene lost 4 bases, with 13 bases spanning the gap. Germline lookup yields CDR1 MDHEN and CDR2 SYDVKM. The data are from a study of the immune and genomic landscape of osteosarcoma. For the study at large: Less than 75% had unfavorable pathologic response to standard therapy. Findings of the study overall: Five repertoires, each under 100 clonotypes, were dominated by one hyperexpanded clone. Average productive clonality was more than 0.08, with a maximum of roughly 0.3.

Poor-prognosis osteosarcoma patients supplied post-treatment primary, local recurrence and metastasis tumor specimens. The source is a human donor with osteosarcoma. This chain links TRBV28 with TRBJ2-7; tentatively, D is TRBD2 (7 bases). Sample: osteosarcoma tumor tissue from the femur. CDR3 loop: CASREGGTYEQYF. CDR3 nucleotide sequence: TGTGCCAGCAGAGAGGGGGGGACATACGAGCAGTACTTC.